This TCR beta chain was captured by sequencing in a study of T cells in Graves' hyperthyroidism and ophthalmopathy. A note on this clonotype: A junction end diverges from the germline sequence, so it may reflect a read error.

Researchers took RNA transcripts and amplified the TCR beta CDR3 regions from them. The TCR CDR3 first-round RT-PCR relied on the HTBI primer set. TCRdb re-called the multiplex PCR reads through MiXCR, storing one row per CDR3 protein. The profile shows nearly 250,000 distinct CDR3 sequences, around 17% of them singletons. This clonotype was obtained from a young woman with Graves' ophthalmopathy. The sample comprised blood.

The CDR3 nucleotides are TGTGCCAGCAGCCAAGGGACTAGCGGAACCTTTTACAATGAGCAGTTCTTC. It yields the protein CASSQGTSGTFYNEQFF. The chain combines TRBV5-1 with TRBJ2-1; TRBD2 agrees at 11 bases. The CDR3 covers 17 residues. Germline loops: CDR1 SGHRS, CDR2 YFSETQ. The full variable domain, in which reference TRBV5-1 and TRBJ2-1 provide the parts outside the CDR3, is KAGVTQTPRYLIKTRGQQVTLSCSPISGHRSVSWYQQTPGQGLQFLFEYFSETQRNKGNFPGRFSGRQFSNSRSEMNVSTLELGDSALYLCASSQGTSGTFYNEQFFGPGTRLTVL.